These T cell receptor beta chains were read from a single sample in a study of T cells in Graves' hyperthyroidism and ophthalmopathy. TCRdb reprocessed the multiplex PCR reads via MiXCR and lists one record per CDR3 protein. The sample has more than 150,000 distinct CDR3 sequences, over 15% seen once. Material: blood. The receptors shown here come from a woman aged 50 to 60 with Graves' hyperthyroidism. CDR3s include the opening cysteine and the closing phenylalanine or tryptophan. The D gene is left open where the match is weak. Clone size appears in some rows only: once, few, many, or a class for an expanded clone.

CDR3aa: CASSLGRMATGAGELFF
CDR3nt: TGTGCCAGCAGCTTAGGGCGAATGGCCACAGGGGCCGGGGAGCTGTTTTTT
j_gene: TRBJ2-2
d_gene: TRBD1
len: 17
abundance: many
v_gene: TRBV7-2

CDR3aa: CASSYTPGTLYGYTF
CDR3nt: TGTGCCAGCAGCTATACCCCCGGGACCCTCTATGGCTACACCTTC
j_gene: TRBJ1-2
d_gene: -
len: 15
abundance: few
v_gene: TRBV7-9

CDR3aa: CATRPSGTGGFTDTQYF
CDR3nt: TGTGCCACCAGGCCCTCCGGGACAGGGGGCTTCACAGATACGCAGTATTTT
j_gene: TRBJ2-3
d_gene: TRBD1
len: 17
abundance: -
v_gene: TRBV24-1

CDR3aa: CAPAYNEQFF
CDR3nt: TGTGCCCCTGCCTACAATGAGCAGTTCTTC
j_gene: TRBJ2-1
d_gene: -
len: 10
abundance: many
v_gene: TRBV19

CDR3aa: CASSFRLAEETQYF
CDR3nt: TGTGCCAGCAGTTTTAGACTAGCGGAAGAGACCCAGTACTTC
j_gene: TRBJ2-5
d_gene: TRBD2
len: 14
abundance: many
v_gene: TRBV28

CDR3aa: CSASTNGASGGSSYEQYF
CDR3nt: TGCAGTGCTTCTACAAATGGGGCTAGCGGGGGTAGCTCCTACGAGCAGTACTTC
j_gene: TRBJ2-7
d_gene: TRBD2
len: 18
abundance: many
v_gene: TRBV20-1

CDR3aa: CATSREVYSEQYF
CDR3nt: TGTGCCACCAGCAGAGAGGTATACAGCGAGCAGTACTTC
j_gene: TRBJ2-7
d_gene: -
len: 13
abundance: few
v_gene: TRBV15

CDR3aa: CASSQGRVTRGREDEKLFF
CDR3nt: TGCGCCAGCAGCCAAGGTAGAGTGACCAGGGGGCGCGAGGATGAAAAACTGTTTTTT
j_gene: TRBJ1-4
d_gene: TRBD1
len: 19
abundance: few
v_gene: TRBV4-1

CDR3aa: CSARDSAEIGEKLFF
CDR3nt: TGCAGTGCTAGAGATTCGGCAGAAATAGGGGAAAAACTGTTTTTT
j_gene: TRBJ1-4
d_gene: -
len: 15
abundance: many
v_gene: TRBV20-1

CDR3aa: CASSRDSYYEQYF
CDR3nt: TGTGCCAGCAGCAGGGACAGTTACTACGAGCAGTACTTC
j_gene: TRBJ2-7
d_gene: TRBD1
len: 13
abundance: many
v_gene: TRBV11-2

CDR3aa: CASSFSAGGSYEAFF
CDR3nt: TGTGCCAGCAGTTTTTCAGCAGGGGGCAGCTATGAAGCTTTCTTT
j_gene: TRBJ1-1
d_gene: TRBD1
len: 15
abundance: many
v_gene: TRBV6-1

CDR3aa: CAISDGGADSYNEQFF
CDR3nt: TGTGCCATCAGTGACGGGGGCGCCGACTCCTACAATGAGCAGTTCTTC
j_gene: TRBJ2-1
d_gene: -
len: 16
abundance: many
v_gene: TRBV10-3

CDR3aa: CASRTTGSNQPQHF
CDR3nt: TGTGCCAGCAGAACGACAGGAAGCAATCAGCCCCAGCATTTT
j_gene: TRBJ1-5
d_gene: -
len: 14
abundance: -
v_gene: TRBV6-2/TRBV6-3

CDR3aa: CASSKLRDGPANYGYTF
CDR3nt: TGTGCCAGCAGCAAACTTCGGGACGGCCCCGCGAACTATGGCTACACCTTC
j_gene: TRBJ1-2
d_gene: -
len: 17
abundance: many
v_gene: TRBV11-2

CDR3aa: CASSQTQLAGQFF
CDR3nt: TGTGCCAGCAGCCAAACCCAACTAGCGGGGCAGTTCTTC
j_gene: TRBJ2-1
d_gene: TRBD2
len: 13
abundance: -
v_gene: TRBV4-2

CDR3aa: CASSPLGGTQRYGYTF
CDR3nt: TGTGCCAGCTCCCCGTTGGGGGGAACGCAACGCTATGGCTACACCTTC
j_gene: TRBJ1-2
d_gene: -
len: 16
abundance: few
v_gene: TRBV5-6